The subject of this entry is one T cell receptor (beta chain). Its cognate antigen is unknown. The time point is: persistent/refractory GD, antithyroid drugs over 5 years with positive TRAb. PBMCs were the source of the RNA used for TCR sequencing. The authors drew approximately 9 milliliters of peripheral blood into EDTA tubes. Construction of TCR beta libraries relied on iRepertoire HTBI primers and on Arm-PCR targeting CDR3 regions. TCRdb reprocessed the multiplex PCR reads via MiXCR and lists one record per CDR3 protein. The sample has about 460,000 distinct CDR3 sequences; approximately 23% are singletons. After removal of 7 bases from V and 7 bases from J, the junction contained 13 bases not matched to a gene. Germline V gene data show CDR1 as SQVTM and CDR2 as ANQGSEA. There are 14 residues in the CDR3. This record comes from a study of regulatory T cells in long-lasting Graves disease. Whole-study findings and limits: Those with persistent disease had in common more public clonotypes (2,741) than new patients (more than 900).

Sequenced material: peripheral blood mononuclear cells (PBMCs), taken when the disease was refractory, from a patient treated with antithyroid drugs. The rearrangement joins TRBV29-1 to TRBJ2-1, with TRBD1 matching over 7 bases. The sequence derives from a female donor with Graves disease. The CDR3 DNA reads TGCAGCGCCCAGATATCTACAGGGGCAAATGAGCAGTTCTTC. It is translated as CSAQISTGANEQFF.